Sequencing of this T cell receptor (beta chain) was carried out in a study of response to subunit inactivated influenza vaccine. This clonotype was seen ten or more times. Its antigen is unknown. TCRdb reprocessed the RT-PCR reads with MiXCR, giving one entry per CDR3 protein. This sample yields about 700,000 distinct CDR3 sequences, of which approximately 14% are seen a single time; around a tenth belongs to the top ten. Overall study findings and caveats: A suggestion made by the authors is that each seasonal influenza vaccination recruits few new T cells.

CDR1 DFQATT and CDR2 SNEGSKA come from the germline V gene (reference sequence). The CDR3 sequence is 20 residues long. V gave up 1 base and J gave up 1 base, with 23 bases separating them. V and J are TRBV20-1 and TRBJ1-6; maybe TRBD1 (6 bases). Sequenced material: PBMCs from blood, taken roughly 12 days after vaccination. The receptor was isolated from a man between 45 and 60 years old who received an inactivated influenza vaccine. In DNA, the CDR3 is TGCAGTGCTAGAGCTACATACAGGGCCGAAACAGCGTCCTATAATTCACCCCTCCACTTT. Amino acid sequence: CSARATYRAETASYNSPLHF.